This is a list of T cell receptor beta chains from one sample in a study of blood T cell repertoires in COVID-19. The table came from immunoSEQ multiplex PCR; TCRdb's copy has only in-frame clones and leaves some out. The sample has some 70,000 clones; more than 70% are singletons. Source material: peripheral blood. The receptors come from a man over 45 with active COVID-19. Each CDR3 is given without its conserved first and last residue.

TRBV4-1,TRBJ2-3,ASSLVGQADTQY
TRBV4-1,TRBJ2-1,ASSHRGDTYNEQF
TRBV12-3/TRBV12-4,TRBJ1-1,ASSFGTHLEAF
TRBV11-2,TRBJ2-2,ASIKDRNTGELF
TRBV3-1/TRBV3-2,TRBJ2-7,ASSQGHRSLGEQY
TRBV6-5,TRBJ2-2,ASSYYPGANTGELF
TRBV7-9,TRBJ1-1,ASSSSGAGAFAEAF
TRBV14,TRBJ1-1,ASSQDGRPLEAF
TRBV6-2/TRBV6-3,TRBJ2-2,ASSYGRGQANTGELF
TRBV6-1,TRBJ2-3,ASSENSGGGVTDTQY
TRBV4-2,TRBJ2-3,ASSQGSGGGTDTQY
TRBV5-4,TRBJ2-5,ASSLVGSGGQETQY
TRBV3-1/TRBV3-2,TRBJ2-2,ASSQAFRGTGELF
TRBV5-4,TRBJ2-7,ASSWRTSREY
TRBV4-1,TRBJ2-1,ASSSGVSSYNEQF
TRBV12-3/TRBV12-4,TRBJ2-1,ASSLRYEQF
TRBV5-6,TRBJ1-3,ASSRSGGSGNTIY
TRBV3-1/TRBV3-2,TRBJ1-1,ASSQVAGNTEAF
TRBV5-1,TRBJ2-2,ASSLSTRPGGTGELF
TRBV2,TRBJ1-5,ASSDDTVSQPQH
TRBV10-1,TRBJ2-3,ASSKGQTTDTQY
TRBV7-9,TRBJ2-7,ASSLVVGGEQY
TRBV3-1/TRBV3-2,TRBJ2-1,ASSQEVPGNEQF
TRBV27,TRBJ2-5,ASSLGETQY
TRBV19,TRBJ2-4,ASSMGRPGNIQY
TRBV18,TRBJ2-5,ASSLTSGSLRVTETQY
TRBV2,TRBJ2-5,ASSVNRGLETQY